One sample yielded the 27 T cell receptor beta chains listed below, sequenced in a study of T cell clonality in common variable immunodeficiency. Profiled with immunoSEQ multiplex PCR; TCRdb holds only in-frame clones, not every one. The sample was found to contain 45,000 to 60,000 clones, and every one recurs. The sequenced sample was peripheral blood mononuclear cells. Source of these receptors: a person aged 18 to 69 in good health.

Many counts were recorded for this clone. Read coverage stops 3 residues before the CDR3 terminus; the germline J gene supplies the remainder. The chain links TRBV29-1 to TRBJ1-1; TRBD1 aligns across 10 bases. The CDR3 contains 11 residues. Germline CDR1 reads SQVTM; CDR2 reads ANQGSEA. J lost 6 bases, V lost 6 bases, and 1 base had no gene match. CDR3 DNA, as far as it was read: TGCAGCGTAGGACAGGGGGCTGAA. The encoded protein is CSVGQGAE. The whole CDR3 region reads CSVGQGAEAFF.

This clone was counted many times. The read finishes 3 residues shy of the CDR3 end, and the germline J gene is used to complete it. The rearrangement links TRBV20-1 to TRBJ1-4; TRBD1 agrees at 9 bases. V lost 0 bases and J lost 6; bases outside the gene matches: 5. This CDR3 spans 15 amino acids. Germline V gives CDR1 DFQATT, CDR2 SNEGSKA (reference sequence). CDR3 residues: CSARELRTGDEKLFF. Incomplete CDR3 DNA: TGCAGTGCTAGAGAGCTAAGGACAGGGGATGAAAAA.

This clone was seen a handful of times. CDR3 region: CASSPLGGQETAFF. CDR3 DNA, as far as it was read: TGTGCCAGCTCACCACTTGGGGGCCAAGAGACA. This chain joins TRBV18 and TRBJ1-1; possibly TRBD1 for D (6 bases). The CDR3 end is not reached by the read, which stops 3 residues before it; the germline J gene fills it in. Germline V gene sequence: CDR1 KGHSH, CDR2 LQKENI. This CDR3 contains 14 residues. The whole variable domain, remainder taken from reference TRBV18 and TRBJ1-1, is NAGVMQNPRHLVRRRGQEARLRCSPMKGHSHVYWYRQLPEEGLKFMVYLQKENIIDESGMPKERFSAEFPKEGPSILRIQQVVRGDSAAYFCASSPLGGQETAFFGQGTRLTVV.

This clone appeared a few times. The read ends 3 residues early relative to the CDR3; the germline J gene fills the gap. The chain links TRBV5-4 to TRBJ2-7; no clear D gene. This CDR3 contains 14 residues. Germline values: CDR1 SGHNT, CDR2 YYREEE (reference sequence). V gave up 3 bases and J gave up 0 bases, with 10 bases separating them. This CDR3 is CASSSLDNSYEQYF. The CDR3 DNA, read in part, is TGTGCCAGCAGCTCGCTTGACAACTCCTACGAG.

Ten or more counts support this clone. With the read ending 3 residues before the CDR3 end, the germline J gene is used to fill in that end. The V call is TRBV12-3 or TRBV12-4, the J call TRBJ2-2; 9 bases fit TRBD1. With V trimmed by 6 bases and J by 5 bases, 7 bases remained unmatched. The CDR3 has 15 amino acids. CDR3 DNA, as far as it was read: TGTGCCAGCAGAACAGGGGGCGCGGTAACCGGGGAG. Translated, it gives CASRTGGAVTGE. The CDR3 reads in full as CASRTGGAVTGELFF.

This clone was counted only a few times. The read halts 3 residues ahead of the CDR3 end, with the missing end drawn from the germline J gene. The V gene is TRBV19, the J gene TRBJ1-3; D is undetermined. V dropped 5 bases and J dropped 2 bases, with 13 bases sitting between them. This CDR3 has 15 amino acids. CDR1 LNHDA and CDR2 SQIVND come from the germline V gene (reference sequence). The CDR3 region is CASSWNSRTGNTIYF. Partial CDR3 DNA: TGTGCCAGTAGTTGGAACAGTAGAACTGGAAACACC.

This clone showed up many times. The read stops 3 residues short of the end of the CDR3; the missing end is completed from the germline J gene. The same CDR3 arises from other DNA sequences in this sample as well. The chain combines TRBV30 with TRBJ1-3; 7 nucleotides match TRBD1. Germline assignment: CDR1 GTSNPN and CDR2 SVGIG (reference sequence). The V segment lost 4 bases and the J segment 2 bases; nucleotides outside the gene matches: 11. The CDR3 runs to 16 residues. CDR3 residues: CAWMGPGRGAGNTIYF. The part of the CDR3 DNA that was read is TGTGCCTGGATGGGCCCGGGCAGGGGGGCTGGAAACACC.

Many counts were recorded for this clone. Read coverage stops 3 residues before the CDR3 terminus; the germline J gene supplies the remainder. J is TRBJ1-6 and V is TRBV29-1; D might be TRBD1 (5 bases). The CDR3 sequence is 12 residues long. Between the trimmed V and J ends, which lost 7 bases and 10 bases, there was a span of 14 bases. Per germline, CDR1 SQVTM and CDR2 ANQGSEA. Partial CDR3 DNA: TGCAGCGACCGACGGAGGGGATCACCC. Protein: CSDRRRGSP. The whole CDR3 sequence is CSDRRRGSPLHF.

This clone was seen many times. CDR3 in amino acids: CASSPGTVIVYGYTF. Partial CDR3 DNA: TGTGCCAGCAGCCCCGGGACAGTGATCGTCTATGGC. V gene TRBV2 combines with J gene TRBJ1-2, with TRBD1 matching over 7 bases. The CDR3 goes on 3 residues after the read ends, and that part is filled in from the germline J gene. The ends lost 6 bases at V and 4 bases at J; junction bases unmatched: 11. The CDR3 runs to 15 residues. Germline values: CDR1 SNHLY, CDR2 FYNNEI.

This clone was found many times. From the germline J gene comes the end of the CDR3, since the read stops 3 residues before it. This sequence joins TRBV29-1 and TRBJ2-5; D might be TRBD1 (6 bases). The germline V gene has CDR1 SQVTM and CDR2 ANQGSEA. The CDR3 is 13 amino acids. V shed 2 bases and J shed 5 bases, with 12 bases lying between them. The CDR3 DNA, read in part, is TGCAGCGTTGAAACGACAGGACTGGAGACC. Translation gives CSVETTGLET. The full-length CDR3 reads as CSVETTGLETQYF.

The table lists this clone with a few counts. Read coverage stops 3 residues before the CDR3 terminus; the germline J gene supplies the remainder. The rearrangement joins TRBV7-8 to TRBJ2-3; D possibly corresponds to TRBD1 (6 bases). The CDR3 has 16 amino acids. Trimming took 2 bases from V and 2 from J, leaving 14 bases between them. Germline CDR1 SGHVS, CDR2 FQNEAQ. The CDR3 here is CASSLRRDTSTDTQYF. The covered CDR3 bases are TGTGCCAGCAGCTTACGACGGGACACCTCCACAGATACG.

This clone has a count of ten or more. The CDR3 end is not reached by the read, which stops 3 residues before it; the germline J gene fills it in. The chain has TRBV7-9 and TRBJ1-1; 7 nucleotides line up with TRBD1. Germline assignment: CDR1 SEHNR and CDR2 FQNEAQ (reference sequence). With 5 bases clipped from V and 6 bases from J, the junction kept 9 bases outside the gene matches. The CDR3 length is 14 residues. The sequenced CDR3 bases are TGTGCCAGCAGCGAGACAGGGAGGGGGGCTGAA. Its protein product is CASSETGRGAE. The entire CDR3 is CASSETGRGAEAFF.

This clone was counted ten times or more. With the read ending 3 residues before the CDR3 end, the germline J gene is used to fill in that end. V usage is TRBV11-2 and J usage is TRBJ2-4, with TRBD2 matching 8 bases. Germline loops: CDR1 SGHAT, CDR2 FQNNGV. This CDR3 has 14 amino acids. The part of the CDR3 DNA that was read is TGTGCCAGCAGCTTAACGGGGGGGAGGAAGACT. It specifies CASSLTGGRKT. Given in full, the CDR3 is CASSLTGGRKTQYF. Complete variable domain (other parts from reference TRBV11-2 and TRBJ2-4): EAGVAQSPRYKIIEKRQSVAFWCNPISGHATLYWYQQILGQGPKLLIQFQNNGVVDDSQLPKDRFSAERLKGVDSTLKIQPAKLEDSAVYLCASSLTGGRKTQYFGAGTRLSVL.

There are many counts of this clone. CDR3: CSVEDRVRVSTDTQYF. Partial CDR3 DNA: TGCAGCGTTGAGGACAGGGTTAGAGTGAGCACAGATACG. J is TRBJ2-3 and V is TRBV29-1; 8 bases fit TRBD1. The read ends 3 residues before the CDR3 terminus; that terminus is restored from the germline J gene. This CDR3 region has 16 residues. V gave up 3 bases and J gave up 0 bases; unmatched junction bases: 8. Germline assignment: CDR1 SQVTM and CDR2 ANQGSEA.

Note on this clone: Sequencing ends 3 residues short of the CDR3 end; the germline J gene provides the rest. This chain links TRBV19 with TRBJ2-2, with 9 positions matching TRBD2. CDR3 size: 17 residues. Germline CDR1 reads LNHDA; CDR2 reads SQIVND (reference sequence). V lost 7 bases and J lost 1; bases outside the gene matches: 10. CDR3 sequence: CASKRIAGDLNTGELFF. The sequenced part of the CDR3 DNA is TGTGCCAGTAAACGGATAGCGGGGGACCTGAACACCGGGGAG.

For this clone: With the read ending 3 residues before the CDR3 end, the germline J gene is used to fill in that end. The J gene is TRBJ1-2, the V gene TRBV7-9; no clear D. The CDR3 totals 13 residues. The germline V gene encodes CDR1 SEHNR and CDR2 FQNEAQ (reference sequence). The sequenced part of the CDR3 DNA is TGTGCCAGCAGCCCTAAGGGTCCCTACGAC. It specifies CASSPKGPYD. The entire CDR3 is CASSPKGPYDYTF.

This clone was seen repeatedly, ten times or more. CDR3 sequence reads: CASSLRIGTGNSGGTEAFF. Partial CDR3 DNA: TGCGCCAGCAGCTTGAGGATCGGGACAGGCAACTCCGGGGGCACTGAA. The chain carries TRBV5-1 and TRBJ1-1; 8 positions agree with TRBD1. The CDR3 is cut off 3 residues early in the read; its end comes from the germline J gene. CDR3 length equals 19 residues. Germline V CDR1 and CDR2: SGHRS, YFSETQ. Germline trimming cut 1 base from V and 4 bases from J; bases unmatched to any gene: 18. Supplemented by reference TRBV5-1 and TRBJ1-1, the full variable domain reads KAGVTQTPRYLIKTRGQQVTLSCSPISGHRSVSWYQQTPGQGLQFLFEYFSETQRNKGNFPGRFSGRQFSNSRSEMNVSTLELGDSALYLCASSLRIGTGNSGGTEAFFGQGTRLTVV.

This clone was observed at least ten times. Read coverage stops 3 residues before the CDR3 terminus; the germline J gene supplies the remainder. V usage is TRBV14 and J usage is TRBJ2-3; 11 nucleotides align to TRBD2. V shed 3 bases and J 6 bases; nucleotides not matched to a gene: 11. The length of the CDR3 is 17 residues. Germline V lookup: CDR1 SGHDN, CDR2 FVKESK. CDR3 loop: CASSHRLAGRGLDTQYF. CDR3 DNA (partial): TGTGCCAGCAGCCACAGACTAGCGGGACGAGGATTGGATACG. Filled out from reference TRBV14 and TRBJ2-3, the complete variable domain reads EAGVTQFPSHSVIEKGQTVTLRCDPISGHDNLYWYRRVMGKEIKFLLHFVKESKQDESGMPNNRFLAERTGGTYSTLKVQPAELEDSGVYFCASSHRLAGRGLDTQYFGPGTRLTVL.

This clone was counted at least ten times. CDR3 in amino acids: CASTPGGTAYYWQETQYF. The sequenced CDR3 bases are TGCGCCAGCACCCCGGGAGGGACAGCCTACTATTGGCAAGAGACC. The rearrangement links TRBV5-1 to TRBJ2-5, with D possibly matching TRBD2 (8 bases). The read ends 3 residues early relative to the CDR3; the germline J gene fills the gap. This CDR3 is 18 amino acids long. Trimming stripped 6 bases from V and 2 bases from J, with 26 bases between. CDR1 and CDR2 from the germline V gene are SGHRS and YFSETQ.

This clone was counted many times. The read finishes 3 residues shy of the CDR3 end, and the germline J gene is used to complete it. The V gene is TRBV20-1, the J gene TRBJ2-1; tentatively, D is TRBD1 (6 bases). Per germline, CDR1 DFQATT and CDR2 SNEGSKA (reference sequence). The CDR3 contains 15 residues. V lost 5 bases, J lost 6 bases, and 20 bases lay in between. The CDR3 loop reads CSADSGVAGPNEQFF. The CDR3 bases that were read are TGCAGTGCTGACTCAGGGGTCGCAGGCCCCAATGAG.

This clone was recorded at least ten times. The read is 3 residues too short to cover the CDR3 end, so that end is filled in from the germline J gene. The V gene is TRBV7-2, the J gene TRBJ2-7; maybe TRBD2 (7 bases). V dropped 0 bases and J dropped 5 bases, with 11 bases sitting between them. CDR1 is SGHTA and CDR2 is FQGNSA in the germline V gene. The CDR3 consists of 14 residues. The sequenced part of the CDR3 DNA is TGTGCCAGCAGCTTAGCGGGGGGGCCGGACGAG. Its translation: CASSLAGGPDE. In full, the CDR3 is CASSLAGGPDEQYF.

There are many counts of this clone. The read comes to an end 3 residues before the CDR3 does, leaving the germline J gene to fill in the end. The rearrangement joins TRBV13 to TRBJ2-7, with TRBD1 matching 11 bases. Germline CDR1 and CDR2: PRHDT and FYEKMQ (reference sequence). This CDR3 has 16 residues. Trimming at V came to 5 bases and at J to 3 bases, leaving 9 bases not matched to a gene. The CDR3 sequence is CASSLAGQGDIYEQYF. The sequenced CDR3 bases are TGTGCCAGCAGCCTAGCGGGACAGGGGGATATCTACGAG. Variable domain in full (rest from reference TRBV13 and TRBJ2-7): AAGVIQSPRHLIKEKRETATLKCYPIPRHDTVYWYQQGPGQDPQFLISFYEKMQSDKGSIPDRFSAQQFSDYHSELNMSSLELGDSALYFCASSLAGQGDIYEQYFGPGTRLTVT.

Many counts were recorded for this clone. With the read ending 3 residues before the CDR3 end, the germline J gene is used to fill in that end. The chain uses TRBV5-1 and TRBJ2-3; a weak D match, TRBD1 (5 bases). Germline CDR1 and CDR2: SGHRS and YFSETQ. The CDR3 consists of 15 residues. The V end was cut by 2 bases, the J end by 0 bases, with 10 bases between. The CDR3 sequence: CASSFGQGSTDTQYF. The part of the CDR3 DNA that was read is TGCGCCAGCAGCTTTGGGCAGGGTAGCACAGATACG.

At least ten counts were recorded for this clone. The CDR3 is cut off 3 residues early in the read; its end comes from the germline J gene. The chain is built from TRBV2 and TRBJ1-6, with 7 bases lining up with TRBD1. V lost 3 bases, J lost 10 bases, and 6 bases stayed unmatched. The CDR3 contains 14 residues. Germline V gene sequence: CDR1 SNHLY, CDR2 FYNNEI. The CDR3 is CASSEGGGESPLHF. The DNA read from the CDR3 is TGTGCCAGCAGTGAGGGAGGGGGCGAGTCACCC. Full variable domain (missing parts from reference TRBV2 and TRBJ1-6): EPEVTQTPSHQVTQMGQEVILRCVPISNHLYFYWYRQILGQKVEFLVSFYNNEISEKSEIFDDQFSVERPDGSNFTLKIRSTKLEDSAMYFCASSEGGGESPLHFGNGTRLTVT.

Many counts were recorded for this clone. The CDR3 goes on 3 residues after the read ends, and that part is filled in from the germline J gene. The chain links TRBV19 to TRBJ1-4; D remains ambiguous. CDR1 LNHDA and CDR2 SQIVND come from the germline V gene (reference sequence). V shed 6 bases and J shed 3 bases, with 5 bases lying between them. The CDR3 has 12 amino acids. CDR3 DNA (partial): TGTGCCAGTAGGAGCCCTAATGAAAAA. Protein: CASRSPNEK. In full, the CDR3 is CASRSPNEKLFF. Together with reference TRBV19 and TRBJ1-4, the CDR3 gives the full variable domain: DGGITQSPKYLFRKEGQNVTLSCEQNLNHDAMYWYRQDPGQGLRLIYYSQIVNDFQKGDIAEGYSVSREKKESFPLTVTSAQKNPTAFYLCASRSPNEKLFFGSGTQLSVL.

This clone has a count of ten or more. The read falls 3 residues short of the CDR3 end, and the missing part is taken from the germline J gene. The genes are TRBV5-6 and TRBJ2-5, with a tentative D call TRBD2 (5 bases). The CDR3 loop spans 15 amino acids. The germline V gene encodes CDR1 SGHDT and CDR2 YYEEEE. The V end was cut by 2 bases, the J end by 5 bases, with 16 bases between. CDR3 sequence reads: CASSFGSSWRETQYF. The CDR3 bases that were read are TGTGCCAGCAGCTTCGGGTCTTCCTGGAGGGAGACC.

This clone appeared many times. Partial CDR3 DNA: TGTGCCAGCAGCCCAGTTGGGACTAGCTACAATGAG. Translating it yields CASSPVGTSYNE. The full CDR3 protein reads CASSPVGTSYNEQFF. The chain joins TRBV7-9 to TRBJ2-1, with 8 bases matching TRBD2. The observed sequence ends 3 residues before the CDR3 terminus, with the missing tail filled in from the germline J gene. The CDR3 is 15 residues long. Germline V gene lookup returns CDR1 SEHNR and CDR2 FQNEAQ (reference sequence). Trimming cost V 5 bases and J 3 bases; bases outside gene matches: 6.